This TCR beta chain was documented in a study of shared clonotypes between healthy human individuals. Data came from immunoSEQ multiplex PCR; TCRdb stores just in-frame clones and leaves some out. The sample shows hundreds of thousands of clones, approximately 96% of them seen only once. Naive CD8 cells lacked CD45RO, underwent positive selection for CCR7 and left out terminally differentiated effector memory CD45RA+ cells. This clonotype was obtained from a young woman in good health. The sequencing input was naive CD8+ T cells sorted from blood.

The DNA of the CDR3 is TGTGCCAGCAGGGATAGGGCTAGCGGTATCACAGATACGCAGTATTTT. Encoded protein: CASRDRASGITDTQYF. J is TRBJ2-3 and V is TRBV28, with 7 bases that match TRBD2. V dropped 6 bases and J dropped 2; count of bases not matched to a gene: 11. This CDR3 is built from 16 residues. Germline V CDR1 and CDR2: MDHEN, SYDVKM.